These 3 T cell receptor beta chains were all obtained from the same sample, sequenced in a study of T cell changes during pregnancy in multiple sclerosis. The repertoire was sequenced with immunoSEQ multiplex PCR; TCRdb's copy has only in-frame clones and lacks some. The sample has tens of thousands of clones; roughly 89% are singletons. Material: CD8+ T cells from peripheral blood mononuclear cells, obtained in the second trimester of pregnancy. These receptor sequences come from a female donor with multiple sclerosis, enrolled in a pregnancy study.

The J gene is TRBJ1-2, the V gene TRBV6-4; 7 bases line up with TRBD1. The CDR3 runs 15 residues. V shed 6 bases, J shed 0 bases, and the junction held 7 bases outside the gene matches. Per the germline V gene, CDR1 is MRHNA and CDR2 is SNTAGT. The CDR3 region is CASRADRDANYGYTF. The CDR3 coding sequence is TGTGCCAGCAGAGCCGACAGGGACGCTAACTATGGCTACACCTTC.

V and J are TRBV27 and TRBJ2-6; the D is unclear. The CDR3 totals 14 residues. With 3 bases removed from V and 0 bases from J, the gap between germline ends came to 3 bases. Germline V CDR1 and CDR2: MNHEY, SMNVEV (reference sequence). CDR3 in DNA: TGTGCCAGCAGTTTCTTCTCTGGGGCCAACGTCCTGACTTTC. This codes for CASSFFSGANVLTF.

The chain links TRBV14 to TRBJ2-1; no firm D call. Germline loops: CDR1 SGHDN, CDR2 FVKESK. The CDR3 is 14 amino acids. V was clipped by 4 bases and J by 5 bases, with 12 bases between them. CDR3 amino acids: CASSPFLAHNEQFF. CDR3 nucleotides: TGTGCCAGCAGCCCCTTCTTGGCCCACAATGAGCAGTTCTTC.